This T cell receptor (beta chain) was found in a study of PD-L1 blockade in urothelial cancer. Turning to the study itself: Beginning in about 2014, patients received atezolizumab, given as 1,200 mg intravenously every 3 weeks. Blood was evaluated 3 weeks (second dose) and 6 weeks after therapy began.

Germline V gene sequence: CDR1 LNHDA, CDR2 SQIVND (reference sequence). Trimming removed 6 bases from V and 2 bases from J; junction bases left unmatched: 6. The CDR3 loop spans 15 amino acids. The study, taken as a whole, reports: Improved survival was predicted by pretreatment blood TCR clonality below the median.

Synthetic TCR analog templates were added to each PCR reaction. The method was immunoSEQ multiplex PCR; TCRdb's version includes in-frame clones alone and lacks a portion of them. The repertoire holds around 130,000 clones, with 65% to 85% as singletons. Concerning this clone itself: Its specificity is not known.

Indicated time point: pretreatment peripheral blood. V is TRBV19 and J is TRBJ2-1; TRBD2 matches at 8 bases. The clonotype originates from a man aged 45-65 years with urothelial cancer. The sequences come from PBMCs, collected around atezolizumab (anti-PD-L1) treatment. CDR3 coding DNA: TGTGCCAGTAGGTGGGGTAGCGGGGCCTACAATGAGCAGTTCTTC. This encodes CASRWGSGAYNEQFF.